Below are 28 T cell receptor beta chains sequenced from a single sample in a study of blood T cell repertoires in COVID-19. The table came from immunoSEQ multiplex PCR; TCRdb's copy has only in-frame clones and leaves some out. The sample lists 90,000 to 95,000 clones, around 90% occurring once. Sequencing used peripheral blood. Every receptor here comes from a woman in her 70s with acute or convalescent COVID-19.

V is TRBV28 and J is TRBJ1-1; weak D call: TRBD1 (5 bases). The CDR3 is 14 amino acids. V shed 7 bases and J shed 6 bases, with 18 bases lying between them. CDR1 MDHEN and CDR2 SYDVKM come from the germline V gene. CDR3 sequence: CASNIRVRVAEAFF. CDR3 sequence (DNA): TGTGCCAGCAACATCAGGGTCAGGGTCGCTGAAGCTTTCTTT.

The V gene is TRBV27, the J gene TRBJ2-3; 11 nucleotides match TRBD2. Germline values: CDR1 MNHEY, CDR2 SMNVEV (reference sequence). V gave up 6 bases and J gave up 6 bases; unmatched junction bases: 8. The CDR3 sequence is 15 residues long. Written as DNA, the CDR3 is TGTGCCAGCAGAACAACTAGCGGGAGTGTTGATACGCAGTATTTT. Its translation: CASRTTSGSVDTQYF.

The V call is TRBV6-5, the J call TRBJ2-5; D may be TRBD2 (6 bases). V was trimmed by 6 bases and J by 1 base, leaving 15 bases between them. The CDR3 is made up of 15 amino acids. Per germline, CDR1 MNHEY and CDR2 SVGAGI. In DNA, the CDR3 is TGTGCCAGCAGCTCACGTGGGGGGTTCCAAGAGACCCAGTACTTC. This gives the protein CASSSRGGFQETQYF.

This clone was counted a few times. This CDR3 reads CASSLVGGNTIYF. The CDR3 DNA follows: TGTGCCAGCAGCTTAGTCGGTGGAAACACCATATATTTT. The chain employs TRBV11-2 and TRBJ1-3; D gene ambiguous. The CDR3 extends over 13 amino acids. Germline loops: CDR1 SGHAT, CDR2 FQNNGV. V gave up 1 base and J gave up 3 bases, with 4 bases separating them. Complete variable domain (other parts from reference TRBV11-2 and TRBJ1-3): EAGVAQSPRYKIIEKRQSVAFWCNPISGHATLYWYQQILGQGPKLLIQFQNNGVVDDSQLPKDRFSAERLKGVDSTLKIQPAKLEDSAVYLCASSLVGGNTIYFGEGSWLTVV.

This chain links TRBV5-1 with TRBJ1-2; 8 bases agree with TRBD1. From germline, CDR1 is SGHRS and CDR2 YFSETQ. J lost 8 bases, V lost 0 bases, and 6 bases had no gene match. The CDR3 runs to 14 residues. Here the CDR3 DNA reads TGCGCCAGCAGCTTGGCAGGGGGCGAGAGGGGCTACACCTTC. The encoded protein is CASSLAGGERGYTF.

The chain couples TRBV28 to TRBJ2-2; TRBD1 agrees at 7 bases. The V gene's germline CDR1 is MDHEN and CDR2 SYDVKM. The CDR3 extends over 16 amino acids. After removal of 3 bases from V and 2 bases from J, the junction contained 6 bases not matched to a gene. The CDR3 nucleotides are TGTGCCAGCAGTTTCTGGGGACAGACAAACACCGGGGAGCTGTTTTTT. Protein sequence: CASSFWGQTNTGELFF.

The J gene is TRBJ2-1, the V gene TRBV12-3 or TRBV12-4; weak D call: TRBD2 (5 bases). V was pared by 6 bases and J by 7 bases, with 10 bases between. CDR3 length: 12 amino acids. CDR3 DNA sequence: TGTGCCAGCAGCCCAACTAGAAATGAGCAGTTCTTC. Protein: CASSPTRNEQFF.

V gene TRBV23-1 combines with J gene TRBJ2-2; 8 positions match TRBD1. TRBV23-1 is an ORF, and what it does is uncertain. The CDR3 has 17 amino acids. The ends lost 0 bases at V and 7 bases at J; junction bases unmatched: 10. CDR3 protein: CASSQSVRTGRVGELFF. In DNA form, the CDR3 reads TGCGCCAGCAGTCAATCTGTTAGGACAGGGAGAGTCGGGGAGCTGTTTTTT.

The chain is built from TRBV27 and TRBJ1-5, with D uncertain. Germline V lookup: CDR1 MNHEY, CDR2 SMNVEV (reference sequence). The length of the CDR3 is 14 residues. Trimming took off 3 bases at V and 4 bases at J, with 10 bases between the two ends. CDR3 nucleotides: TGTGCCAGCAGTTTTTCCAGGTTGAATCAGCCCCAGCATTTT. Its translation: CASSFSRLNQPQHF.

The chain joins TRBV7-3 to TRBJ2-1, with 8 bases identical to TRBD2. Germline CDR1 SGHTA, CDR2 FQGTGA. CDR3 length equals 15 residues. After removal of 2 bases from V and 2 bases from J, the junction contained 2 bases not matched to a gene. The CDR3 region has the DNA TGTGCCAGCAGCTTAGGTAGCGGGACCTACAATGAGCAGTTCTTC. It encodes CASSLGSGTYNEQFF.

The chain couples TRBV6-5 to TRBJ1-2, with D maybe TRBD1 (5 bases). Germline V gene lookup returns CDR1 MNHEY and CDR2 SVGAGI. This CDR3 spans 12 amino acids. Between the trimmed V and J ends, which lost 8 bases and 6 bases, there was a span of 13 bases. In nucleotides, the CDR3 is TGTGCCAGCGCAGGGTCTTTGAATGGCTACACCTTC. This codes for CASAGSLNGYTF.

Sample share makes this clone medium-sized. The V and J genes are TRBV4-1 and TRBJ2-7; perhaps TRBD1 as D (5 bases). This CDR3 is built from 16 residues. Germline V CDR1 and CDR2: MGHRA, YSYEKL. With 0 bases removed from V and 0 bases from J, the gap between germline ends came to 12 bases. DNA for the CDR3: TGCGCCAGCAGCCAAGATCAGGGTTTCGGCTCCTACGAGCAGTACTTC. Translation: CASSQDQGFGSYEQYF.

V usage is TRBV15 and J usage is TRBJ2-5; no definite D call. V was shortened by 0 bases and J by 3 bases, with 5 bases between the two germline ends. There are 13 residues in the CDR3. Looked up from germline, CDR1 is LNHNV and CDR2 is YYDKDF (reference sequence). DNA for the CDR3: TGTGCCACCAGCAGAGATTCCGAAGAGACCCAGTACTTC. Translation: CATSRDSEETQYF.

The chain joins TRBV9 to TRBJ2-7; D unresolved. This CDR3 contains 17 residues. V was pared by 0 bases and J by 2 bases, with 18 bases between. Germline V CDR1 and CDR2: SGDLS, YYNGEE. In DNA form, the CDR3 reads TGTGCCAGCAGCGTAGGCTCAACAGCATCAGCCACCTACGAGCAGTACTTC. Protein: CASSVGSTASATYEQYF.

The CDR3 reads CASSVGASGVYFTDTQYF. The CDR3 DNA is TGTGCCAGCAGCGTAGGGGCTAGCGGGGTTTACTTCACAGATACGCAGTATTTT. The chain recombines TRBV9 with TRBJ2-3; 9 bases map to TRBD2. Trimming removed 0 bases from V and 2 bases from J; junction bases left unmatched: 10. In germline, CDR1 is SGDLS, CDR2 YYNGEE. CDR3 length: 18 amino acids.

The rearrangement uses TRBV27 and TRBJ2-7, with 7 bases lining up with TRBD2. Germline-derived CDR1 and CDR2 are MNHEY and SMNVEV (reference sequence). The CDR3 runs to 16 residues. Trimming removed 3 bases from V and 5 bases from J; junction bases left unmatched: 13. DNA for the CDR3: TGTGCCAGCAGTTTTATCGTCGGGAGGCCGCTAGACGAGCAGTACTTC. It translates to CASSFIVGRPLDEQYF.

The rearrangement joins TRBV27 to TRBJ1-5; D ambiguous. Trimming shortened V by 6 bases and J by 0 bases, and 9 bases separated the two germline ends. The CDR3 sequence is 14 residues long. Germline lookup yields CDR1 MNHEY and CDR2 SMNVEV (reference sequence). CDR3 sequence: CASRKYNSNQPQHF. The CDR3 nucleotides read TGTGCCAGCAGAAAATATAATAGCAATCAGCCCCAGCATTTT.

The chain links TRBV7-9 to TRBJ2-1; 11 bases align to TRBD2. The CDR3 extends over 12 amino acids. CDR1 and CDR2 from the germline V gene are SEHNR and FQNEAQ (reference sequence). Losses at the gene ends were 6 bases for V and 14 bases for J; bases not matched to a gene: 6. CDR3 nucleotide sequence: TGTGCCAGCAGTGCTAGCGGGGGGAGGAAGTTCTTC. As protein: CASSASGGRKFF. The whole variable domain, remainder taken from reference TRBV7-9 and TRBJ2-1, is DTGVSQNPRHKITKRGQNVTFRCDPISEHNRLYWYRQTLGQGPEFLTYFQNEAQLEKSRLLSDRFSAERPKGSFSTLEIQRTEQGDSAMYLCASSASGGRKFFGPGTRLTVL.

This chain connects TRBV2 to TRBJ2-7; 7 bases line up with TRBD1. After removal of 9 bases from V and 3 bases from J, the junction contained 5 bases not matched to a gene. CDR3 length equals 12 residues. From germline, CDR1 is SNHLY and CDR2 FYNNEI. This chain's CDR3 is CASVGQDYEQYF. In DNA form, the CDR3 reads TGTGCCAGTGTCGGACAGGACTACGAGCAGTACTTC.

This chain uses TRBV20-1 with TRBJ2-7; D gene uncertain. Germline CDR1 is DFQATT and CDR2 is SNEGSKA (reference sequence). This CDR3 spans 11 amino acids. Trimming took off 1 base at V and 3 bases at J, with 4 bases between the two ends. Here the CDR3 DNA reads TGCAGTGCTAGAGTCATCTACGAGCAGTACTTC. This codes for CSARVIYEQYF.

The chain uses TRBV7-2 and TRBJ1-1, with D maybe TRBD1 (5 bases). The ends were cut back, 5 bases at V and 0 bases at J, with 13 bases in the middle. CDR3 size: 15 residues. Per the germline V gene, CDR1 is SGHTA and CDR2 is FQGNSA. CDR3 DNA sequence: TGTGCCAGCAGCCCCGCGCGGACATTGAACACTGAAGCTTTCTTT. Translated, it gives CASSPARTLNTEAFF.

The chain links TRBV2 to TRBJ1-4, with unresolved D. The CDR3 sequence is 15 residues long. CDR1 and CDR2 (germline): SNHLY, FYNNEI. The V and J ends lost 1 base and 8 bases respectively, with 14 bases between them. The CDR3 bases are TGTGCCAGCAGTGAAGATCCGGGGATAGGGGAAAAACTGTTTTTT. Translation: CASSEDPGIGEKLFF.

V and J are TRBV5-1 and TRBJ2-5; possibly TRBD2 for D (6 bases). The V gene lost 0 bases and the J gene lost 5 bases, with 11 bases spanning the gap. The CDR3 extends over 14 amino acids. The germline gives CDR1 SGHRS, CDR2 YFSETQ. CDR3 nucleotides: TGCGCCAGCAGCTTGGACTGGGCGGGGGAGACCCAGTACTTC. Protein: CASSLDWAGETQYF.

This sequence joins TRBV7-9 and TRBJ1-1; tentatively, D is TRBD1 (6 bases). Per germline, CDR1 SEHNR and CDR2 FQNEAQ (reference sequence). V lost 2 bases to trimming and J lost 3 bases, with 10 bases between them. This CDR3 contains 14 residues. In DNA, the CDR3 is TGTGCCAGCAGCTTAAACACAGGGTACACTGAAGCTTTCTTT. Translated: CASSLNTGYTEAFF.

V and J are TRBV6-5 and TRBJ1-5, with 7 bases lining up with TRBD1. This CDR3 spans 14 amino acids. With V trimmed by 10 bases and J by 0 bases, 6 bases remained unmatched. Germline V gene sequence: CDR1 MNHEY, CDR2 SVGAGI. The CDR3 region is CATGTAYSNQPQHF. In nucleotides, the CDR3 is TGTGCCACCGGGACAGCCTATAGCAATCAGCCCCAGCATTTT.

The V gene is TRBV4-1, the J gene TRBJ2-4; 10 positions match TRBD2. The CDR3 has 19 amino acids. The J segment lost 0 bases and the V segment lost 0 bases, leaving 8 bases of the junction unmatched. Germline-derived CDR1 and CDR2 are MGHRA and YSYEKL. CDR3 in DNA: TGCGCCAGCAGCCAAGAACTAGCGGGAAACTTGCTAGCCAAAAACATTCAGTACTTC. It codes for CASSQELAGNLLAKNIQYF.

The V call is TRBV3-1 (or the pseudogene TRBV3-2), the J call TRBJ1-2; D may be TRBD1 (5 bases). In germline, CDR1 is LGHDT, CDR2 YNNKEL (reference sequence). The CDR3 covers 17 residues. V gave up 0 bases and J gave up 4 bases, with 18 bases separating them. This chain's CDR3 is CASSQEGLGPGGYGYTF. The DNA for the CDR3 is TGTGCCAGCAGCCAAGAGGGGCTCGGGCCCGGGGGCTATGGCTACACCTTC.

This clone has only one observation. This chain links TRBV27 with TRBJ2-7; the match to TRBD1 covers 7 bases. The CDR3 extends over 12 amino acids. After removal of 4 bases from V and 12 bases from J, the junction contained 9 bases not matched to a gene. Germline V gene sequence: CDR1 MNHEY, CDR2 SMNVEV (reference sequence). CDR3 residues: CASSSDTGAWYF. In nucleotides, the CDR3 is TGTGCCAGCAGTTCAGATACAGGGGCCTGGTACTTC.